This TCR beta chain was sequenced for a study of cytomegalovirus exposure and HLA in healthy donors. Study observations and caveats: In a later analysis, most CMV-associated TCR beta chains appeared HLA-restricted. Roughly uniform depth of sequencing across donors was assumed in presence/absence analyses.

The PCR employed 60 Vbeta primers together with 13 Jbeta primers. Clones were read by immunoSEQ multiplex PCR, and TCRdb kept only the in-frame ones, dropping some. Of around 230,000 clones in the sample, 82% are singletons; the top ten hold 6%. This CDR3 has 16 residues. The germline V gene encodes CDR1 MNHEY and CDR2 SMNVEV (reference sequence). V shed 5 bases, J shed 0 bases, and the junction held 8 bases outside the gene matches. Of note for this clone: As yet, its antigen is unknown.

The TCR was taken from a man between 35 and 55 years old in good health and CMV-seropositive. Material: PBMCs. V gene TRBV27 combines with J gene TRBJ2-3; 7 nucleotides line up with TRBD2. The DNA of the CDR3 is TGTGCCAGCAGTGGGGCTAGCGGAACTAGCACAGATACGCAGTATTTT. Its protein product is CASSGASGTSTDTQYF.